Sequencing of this T cell receptor (beta chain) was carried out in a study of beta chain features in type 1 diabetes. About the research overall: No age, gender or cell yield differences were seen between patients and healthy donors. Sorted cell examination encompassed 100,000,000 or so cells across all samples.

Expressed TCRB transcripts were sequenced because the entire RNA isolate underwent reverse transcription. Sequencing used immunoSEQ multiplex PCR; TCRdb keeps in-frame clones, though not all of them. The table shows some 290,000 clones, with less than 30% occurring only once. Note on this clone: Its antigen remains unknown.

Study-wide findings and caveats: Among all four CD4+ subsets, Type 1 diabetes patients had TCRB CDR3s that were moderately but significantly shorter. Resolution of whether HLA type affects TCRB rearrangement was not achieved here.

This clonotype was obtained from a woman in her twenties or thirties with type 1 diabetes. Sequencing was done on a sample of naive CD4+ T cells from blood.

The CDR3 spells CASSPRTGYEQYF. As DNA, the CDR3 is TGTGCCAGCAGTCCGAGGACAGGATACGAGCAGTACTTC. The chain uses TRBV27 and TRBJ2-7, with 7 bases that match TRBD1. J was trimmed by 4 bases and V by 5 bases; bases with no gene match: 5. The CDR3 loop spans 13 amino acids. Germline CDR1 reads MNHEY; CDR2 reads SMNVEV (reference sequence).